This TCR beta chain was recorded in a study of blood T cell repertoires in COVID-19. Across the whole study: Specimens from acute and convalescent COVID-19 originated in the United States, Italy and Spain.

CDR3 length: 14 residues. The trim removed 5 bases at V and 5 bases at J, leaving 5 bases unmatched. Germline lookup yields CDR1 SEHNR and CDR2 FQNEAQ (reference sequence). Original handling: Estimates of nucleated cell counts were drawn from the amplification of reference gene primers. Data came from immunoSEQ multiplex PCR; TCRdb stores just in-frame clones and leaves some out. V, J and clone size derive from that table, while D and trimming were established from the DNA sequence. The profile shows approximately 470,000 clones, roughly 87% of them singletons. Sequencing input: PBMCs or T cells enriched from blood (not recorded which). The chain couples TRBV7-9 to TRBJ1-2; TRBD1 matches at 10 bases. The TCR was taken from a woman between 18 and 29 years old who had recovered from COVID-19. The CDR3 spells CASSRGQGGYGYTF. DNA for the CDR3: TGTGCCAGCAGCCGTGGACAGGGGGGTTATGGCTACACCTTC.